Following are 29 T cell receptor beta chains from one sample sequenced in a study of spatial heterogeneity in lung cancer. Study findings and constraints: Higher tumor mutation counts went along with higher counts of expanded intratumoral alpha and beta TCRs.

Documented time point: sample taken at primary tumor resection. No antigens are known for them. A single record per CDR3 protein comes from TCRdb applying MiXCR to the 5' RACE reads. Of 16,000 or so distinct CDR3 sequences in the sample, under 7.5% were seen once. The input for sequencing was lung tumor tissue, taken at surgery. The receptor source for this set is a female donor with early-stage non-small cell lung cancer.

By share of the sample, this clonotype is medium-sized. CDR3 residues: CASRPGVNEKLFF. DNA of the CDR3: TGTGCCAGCAGGCCGGGAGTTAATGAAAAACTGTTTTTT. V gene TRBV2 combines with J gene TRBJ1-4; unclear D gene. V dropped 6 bases and J dropped 4 bases, with 9 bases sitting between them. Germline CDR1 SNHLY, CDR2 FYNNEI. The CDR3 length is 13 residues.

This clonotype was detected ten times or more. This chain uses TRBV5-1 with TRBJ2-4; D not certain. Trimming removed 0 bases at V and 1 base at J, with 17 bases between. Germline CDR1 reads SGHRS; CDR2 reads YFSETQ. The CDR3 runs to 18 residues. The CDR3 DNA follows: TGCGCCAGCAGCTTGGATGACTCGAACCCGGTGGCCAAAAACATTCAGTACTTC. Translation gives CASSLDDSNPVAKNIQYF.

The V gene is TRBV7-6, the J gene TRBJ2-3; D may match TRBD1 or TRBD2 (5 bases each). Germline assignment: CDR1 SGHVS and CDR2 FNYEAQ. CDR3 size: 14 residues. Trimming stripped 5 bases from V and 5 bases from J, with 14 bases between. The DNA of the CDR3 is TGTGCCAGCAGCGACCGGGGCCGGGGAGATACGCAGTATTTT. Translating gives CASSDRGRGDTQYF.

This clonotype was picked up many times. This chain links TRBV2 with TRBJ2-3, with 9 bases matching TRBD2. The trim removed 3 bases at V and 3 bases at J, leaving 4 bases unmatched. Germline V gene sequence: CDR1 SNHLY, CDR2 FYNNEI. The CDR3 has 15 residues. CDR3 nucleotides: TGTGCCAGCAGTGATATAGCGGGGGTTACAGATACGCAGTATTTT. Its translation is CASSDIAGVTDTQYF.

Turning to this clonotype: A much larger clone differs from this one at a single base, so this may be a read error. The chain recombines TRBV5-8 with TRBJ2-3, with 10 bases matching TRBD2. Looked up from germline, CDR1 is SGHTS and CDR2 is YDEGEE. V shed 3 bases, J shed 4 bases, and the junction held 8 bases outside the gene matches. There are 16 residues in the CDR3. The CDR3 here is CASSSGTSVVPDTQYF. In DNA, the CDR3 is TGTGCCAGCAGCTCCGGGACTAGCGTGGTTCCAGATACGCAGTATTTT.

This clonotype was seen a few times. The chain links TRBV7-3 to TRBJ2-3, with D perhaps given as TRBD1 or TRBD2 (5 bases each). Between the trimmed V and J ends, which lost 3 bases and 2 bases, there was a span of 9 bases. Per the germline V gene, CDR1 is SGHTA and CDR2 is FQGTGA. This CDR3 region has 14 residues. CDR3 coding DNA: TGTGCCAGCAGCTTCGGGGCCGACACAGATACGCAGTATTTT. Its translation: CASSFGADTDTQYF.

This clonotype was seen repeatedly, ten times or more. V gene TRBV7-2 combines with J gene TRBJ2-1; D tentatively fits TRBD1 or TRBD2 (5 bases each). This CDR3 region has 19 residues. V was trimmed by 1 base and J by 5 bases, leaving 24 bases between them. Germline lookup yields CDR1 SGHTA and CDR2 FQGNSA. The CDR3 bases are TGTGCCAGCAGCTTAGACAGGCCCCCCTTGGACGGGACGGACAATGAGCAGTTCTTC. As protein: CASSLDRPPLDGTDNEQFF. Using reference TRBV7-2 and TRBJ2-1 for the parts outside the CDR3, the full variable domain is GAGVSQSPSNKVTEKGKDVELRCDPISGHTALYWYRQSLGQGLEFLIYFQGNSAPDKSGLPSDRFSAERTGGSVSTLTIQRTQQEDSAVYLCASSLDRPPLDGTDNEQFFGPGTRLTVL.

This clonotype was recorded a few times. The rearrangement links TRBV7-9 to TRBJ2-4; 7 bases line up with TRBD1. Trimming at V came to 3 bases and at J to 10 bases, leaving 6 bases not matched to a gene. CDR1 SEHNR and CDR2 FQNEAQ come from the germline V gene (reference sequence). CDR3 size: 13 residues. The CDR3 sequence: CASSFGDSLIQYF. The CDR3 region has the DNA TGTGCCAGCAGCTTTGGGGACAGCCTTATTCAGTACTTC.

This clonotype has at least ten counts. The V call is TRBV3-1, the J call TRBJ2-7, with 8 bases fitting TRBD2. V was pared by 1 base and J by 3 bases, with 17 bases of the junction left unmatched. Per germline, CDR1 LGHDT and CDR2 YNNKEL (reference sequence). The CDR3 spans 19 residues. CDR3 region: CASSQVEATSSGDNYEQYF. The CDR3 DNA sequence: TGTGCCAGCAGCCAAGTGGAGGCCACTAGTAGCGGGGACAACTACGAGCAGTACTTC.

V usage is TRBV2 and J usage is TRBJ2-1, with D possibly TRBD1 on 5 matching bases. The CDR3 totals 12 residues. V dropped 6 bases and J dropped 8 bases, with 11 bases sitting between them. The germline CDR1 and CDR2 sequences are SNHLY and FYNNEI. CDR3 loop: CASRGLIDEQFF. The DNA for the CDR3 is TGTGCCAGCAGGGGGCTAATAGATGAGCAGTTCTTC.

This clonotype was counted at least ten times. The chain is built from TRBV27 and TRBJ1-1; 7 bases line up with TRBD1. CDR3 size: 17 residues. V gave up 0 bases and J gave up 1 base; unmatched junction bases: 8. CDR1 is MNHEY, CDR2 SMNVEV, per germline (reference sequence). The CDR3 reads CASSLSWRGLGNTEAFF. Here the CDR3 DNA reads TGTGCCAGCAGTTTATCGTGGAGGGGGCTAGGGAACACTGAAGCTTTCTTT.

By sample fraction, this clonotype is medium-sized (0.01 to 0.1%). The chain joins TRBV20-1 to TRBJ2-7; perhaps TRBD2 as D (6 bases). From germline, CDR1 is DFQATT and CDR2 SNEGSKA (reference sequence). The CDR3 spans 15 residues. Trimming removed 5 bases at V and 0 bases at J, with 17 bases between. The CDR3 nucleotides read TGCAGTGCTCCGAAGGACGGGAGTTACTCCTACGAGCAGTACTTC. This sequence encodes CSAPKDGSYSYEQYF.

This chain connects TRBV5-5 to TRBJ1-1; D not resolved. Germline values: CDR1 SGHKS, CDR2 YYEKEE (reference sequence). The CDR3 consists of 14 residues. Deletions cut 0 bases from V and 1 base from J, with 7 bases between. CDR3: CASSLEFGNTEAFF. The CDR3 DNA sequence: TGTGCCAGCAGCTTGGAGTTCGGGAACACTGAAGCTTTCTTT.

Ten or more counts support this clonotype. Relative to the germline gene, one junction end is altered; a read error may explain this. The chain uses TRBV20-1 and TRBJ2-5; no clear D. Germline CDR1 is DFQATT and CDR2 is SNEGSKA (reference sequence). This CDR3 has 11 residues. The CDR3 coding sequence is TGCAGTGCCCCTCCCCAAGAGGCCCAGTACTTC. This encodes CSAPPQEAQYF.

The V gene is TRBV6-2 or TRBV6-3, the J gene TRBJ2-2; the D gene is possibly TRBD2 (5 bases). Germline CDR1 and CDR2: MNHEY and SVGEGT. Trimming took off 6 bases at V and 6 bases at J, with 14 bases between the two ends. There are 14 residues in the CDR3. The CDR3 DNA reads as TGTGCCAGCAGGCCGGCTAGCTTCGCCGGGGAGCTGTTTTTT. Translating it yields CASRPASFAGELFF.

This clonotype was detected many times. This chain's CDR3 is CASSLGPDRERTGELFF. The CDR3, as DNA: TGTGCCAGCAGCTTGGGACCGGACAGGGAGAGGACCGGGGAGCTGTTTTTT. The chain combines TRBV7-2 with TRBJ2-2; 8 bases agree with TRBD1. Germline CDR1 and CDR2: SGHTA and FQGNSA. The CDR3 loop spans 17 amino acids. V was pared by 3 bases and J by 5 bases, with 11 bases of the junction left unmatched.

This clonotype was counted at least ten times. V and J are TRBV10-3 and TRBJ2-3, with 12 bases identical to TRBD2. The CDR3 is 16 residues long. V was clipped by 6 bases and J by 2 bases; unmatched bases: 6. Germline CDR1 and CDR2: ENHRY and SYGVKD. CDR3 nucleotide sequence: TGTGCCATCAGAAAGACTAGCGGGGGACACACAGATACGCAGTATTTT. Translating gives CAIRKTSGGHTDTQYF.

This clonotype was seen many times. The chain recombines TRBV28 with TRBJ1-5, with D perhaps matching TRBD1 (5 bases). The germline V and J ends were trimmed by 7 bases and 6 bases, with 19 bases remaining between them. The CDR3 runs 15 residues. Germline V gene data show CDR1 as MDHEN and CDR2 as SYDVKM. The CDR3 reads CASIHGTEFGQPQHF. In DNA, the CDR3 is TGTGCCAGCATCCACGGGACGGAGTTTGGTCAGCCCCAGCATTTT.

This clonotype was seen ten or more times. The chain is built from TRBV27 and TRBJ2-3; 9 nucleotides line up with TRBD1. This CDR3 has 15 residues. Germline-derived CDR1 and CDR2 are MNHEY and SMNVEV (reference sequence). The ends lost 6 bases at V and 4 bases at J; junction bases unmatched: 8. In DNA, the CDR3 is TGTGCCAGCAGCTGGGGGCGACAGGGGGCAGATACGCAGTATTTT. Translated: CASSWGRQGADTQYF.

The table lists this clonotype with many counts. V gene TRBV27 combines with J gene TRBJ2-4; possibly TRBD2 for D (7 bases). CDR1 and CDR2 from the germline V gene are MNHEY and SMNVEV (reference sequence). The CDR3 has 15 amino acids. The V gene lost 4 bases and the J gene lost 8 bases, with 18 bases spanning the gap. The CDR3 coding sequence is TGTGCCAGCAGTTCGAGGGGGGGCCGAACAGACATTCAGTACTTC. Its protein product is CASSSRGGRTDIQYF.

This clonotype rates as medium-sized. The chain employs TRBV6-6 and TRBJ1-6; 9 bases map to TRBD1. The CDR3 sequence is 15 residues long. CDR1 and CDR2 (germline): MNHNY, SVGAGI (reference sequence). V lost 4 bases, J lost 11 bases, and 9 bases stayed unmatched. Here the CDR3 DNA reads TGTGCCAGCAGTTTCGGACAGGGGCGCGATCCACCCCTCCACTTT. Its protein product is CASSFGQGRDPPLHF.

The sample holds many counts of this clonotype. The CDR3 nucleotides are TGTGCCAGCAGCTTGGAAACAGGGTATAGCAATCAGCCCCAGCATTTT. Its translation: CASSLETGYSNQPQHF. The chain employs TRBV5-5 and TRBJ1-5, with D possibly being TRBD1 (6 bases). Germline lookup yields CDR1 SGHKS and CDR2 YYEKEE (reference sequence). V shed 0 bases and J shed 0 bases, with 10 bases lying between them. CDR3 length equals 16 residues.

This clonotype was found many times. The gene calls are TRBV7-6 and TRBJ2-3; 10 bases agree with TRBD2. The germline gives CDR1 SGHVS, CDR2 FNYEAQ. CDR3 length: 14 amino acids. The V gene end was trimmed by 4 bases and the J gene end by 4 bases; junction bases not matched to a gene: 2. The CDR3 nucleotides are TGTGCCAGCAGCTCAAGCGGGGGGGCAGATACGCAGTATTTT. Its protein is CASSSSGGADTQYF.

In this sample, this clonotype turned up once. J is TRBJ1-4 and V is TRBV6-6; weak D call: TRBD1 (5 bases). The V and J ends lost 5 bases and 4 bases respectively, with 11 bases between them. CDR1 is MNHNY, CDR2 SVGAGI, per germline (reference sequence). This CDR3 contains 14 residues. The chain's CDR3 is CASSPGLGNEKLFF. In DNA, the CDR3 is TGTGCCAGCAGTCCAGGGCTGGGTAATGAAAAACTGTTTTTT.

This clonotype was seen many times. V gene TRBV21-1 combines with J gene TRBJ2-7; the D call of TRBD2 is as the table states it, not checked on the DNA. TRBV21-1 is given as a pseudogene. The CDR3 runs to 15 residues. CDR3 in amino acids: CASSKGLAGGYEQYF. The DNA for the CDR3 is TGTGCCAGCAGCAAAGGACTAGCGGGGGGCTACGAGCAGTACTTC.

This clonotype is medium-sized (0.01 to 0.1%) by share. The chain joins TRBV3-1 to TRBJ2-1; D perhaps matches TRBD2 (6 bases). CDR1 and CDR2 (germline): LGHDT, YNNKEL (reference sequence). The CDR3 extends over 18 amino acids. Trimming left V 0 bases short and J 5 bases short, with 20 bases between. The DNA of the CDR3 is TGTGCCAGCAGCCAAGAGGGGGGAATTGGTACGGGGCACAATGAGCAGTTCTTC. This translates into CASSQEGGIGTGHNEQFF.

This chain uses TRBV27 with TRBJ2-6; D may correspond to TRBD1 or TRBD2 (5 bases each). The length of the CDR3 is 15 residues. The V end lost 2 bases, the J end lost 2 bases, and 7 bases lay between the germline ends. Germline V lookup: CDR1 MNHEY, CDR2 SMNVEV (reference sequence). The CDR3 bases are TGTGCCAGCAGTTTAGAGGGGACTGGGGCCAACGTCCTGACTTTC. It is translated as CASSLEGTGANVLTF.

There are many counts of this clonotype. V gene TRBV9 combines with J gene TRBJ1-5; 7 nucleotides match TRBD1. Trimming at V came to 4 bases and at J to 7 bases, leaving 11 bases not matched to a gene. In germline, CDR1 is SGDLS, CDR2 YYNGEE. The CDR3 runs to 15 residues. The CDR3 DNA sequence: TGTGCCAGCAGCCCCCAGGGGGGCGGACAGCAGCCCCAGCATTTT. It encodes CASSPQGGGQQPQHF.

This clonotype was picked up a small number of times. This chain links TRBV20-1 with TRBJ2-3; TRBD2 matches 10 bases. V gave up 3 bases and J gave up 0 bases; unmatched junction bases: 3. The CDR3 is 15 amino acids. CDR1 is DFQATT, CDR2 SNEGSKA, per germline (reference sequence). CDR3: CSASEAGGSTDTQYF. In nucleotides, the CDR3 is TGCAGTGCTAGTGAAGCGGGGGGGAGCACAGATACGCAGTATTTT.